The clone carrying this T cell receptor (beta chain) was seen a handful of times. Time point defined: pretreatment peripheral blood. The CDR3 consists of 14 residues. Trimming pared 7 bases from V and 4 bases from J, leaving 14 bases between. The V gene's germline CDR1 is MNHNS and CDR2 SASEGT. Spiking each PCR with synthetic TCR analog templates was performed. Repertoires were generated with immunoSEQ multiplex PCR, while TCRdb's copy carries only in-frame clones and drops some. The sample has some 45,000 clones; approximately 91% are singletons. The data derive from a study of PD-L1 blockade in urothelial cancer. Study-level background: Analyzed time points were 3 weeks (second dose) and 6 weeks after therapy began. Among blood samples, the median T cell count was 141,255.

The material was PBMCs, obtained around atezolizumab (anti-PD-L1) treatment. The rearrangement joins TRBV6-1 to TRBJ1-5; tentative D call: TRBD1 (5 bases). The TCR sequence derives from a donor over 35 with urothelial cancer. In DNA, the CDR3 is TGTGCCAGCACCCGTTGGGGGGAAAATCAGCCCCAGCATTTT. Encoded protein: CASTRWGENQPQHF.